A single sample is the source of the 4 T cell receptor beta chains below, sequenced in a study of T cells after posttransplantation cyclophosphamide (dated by TCRdb to 2016 to 2017). Receptor amplification or capture employed the immunoSEQ multiplex PCR assay. TCRdb mirrors the immuneACCESS table, restricted to in-frame sequences. Some clones are absent from its copies; in checked studies, under half trace to an unresolved V gene, and the reason for the others is unknown. The sample profile shows about 47,000 clones; roughly 92% of them were found once. 2.9% of the sample is taken by the ten largest. The sample comprised PBMCs. The receptors were sampled from a woman in her twenties or thirties in good health and a related stem cell transplant donor.

This clone has just one count. The J gene is TRBJ1-2, the V gene TRBV2; 7 nucleotides align to TRBD1. Germline V gives CDR1 SNHLY, CDR2 FYNNEI. CDR3 length equals 14 residues. With V trimmed by 8 bases and J by 5 bases, 11 bases remained unmatched. This CDR3 is CASLTGIDLYGYTF. CDR3 DNA: TGTGCCAGCTTGACAGGGATCGACCTTTATGGCTACACCTTC.

This chain links TRBV19 with TRBJ1-5; TRBD1 might be the D (5 bases). The CDR3 covers 13 residues. Trimming removed 7 bases at V and 8 bases at J, with 15 bases between. Germline values: CDR1 LNHDA, CDR2 SQIVND (reference sequence). Written as DNA, the CDR3 is TGTGCCAGTAAAAGGGGAACGGGAGAGCCCCAGCATTTT. It yields the protein CASKRGTGEPQHF.

CDR3 nucleotide sequence: TGTGCCAGCAGCTTAGGGCCATCTCTTTGGGGAAACACCATATATTTT. It translates to CASSLGPSLWGNTIYF. The chain has TRBV7-8 and TRBJ1-3; the D is unclear. The germline gives CDR1 SGHVS, CDR2 FQNEAQ. Trimming took off 1 base at V and 4 bases at J, with 14 bases between the two ends. The length of the CDR3 is 16 residues.

V gene TRBV4-3 combines with J gene TRBJ1-2, with TRBD1 matching over 10 bases. The CDR3 contains 15 residues. Germline V gene data show CDR1 as LGHNA and CDR2 as YSLEER. V lost 4 bases to trimming and J lost 4 bases; unmatched junction nucleotides: 6. The CDR3: CASSPGDRGGYGYTF. CDR3 sequence (DNA): TGCGCCAGCAGCCCAGGGGACAGGGGAGGCTATGGCTACACCTTC.